The source of this T cell receptor beta chain is a study of graft-versus-host responses after intestinal transplantation. V gave up 4 bases and J gave up 4 bases; unmatched junction bases: 7. The germline CDR1 and CDR2 sequences are SGHNT and YYREEE (reference sequence). The CDR3 is 15 residues long. Comments on this clone: As yet, its antigen is unknown.

The table came from immunoSEQ multiplex PCR; TCRdb's copy has only in-frame clones and leaves some out. The table shows about 85,000 clones, with around 93% occurring only once. V and J are TRBV5-4 and TRBJ1-2, with 10 bases lining up with TRBD1. This sequence was found in a human donor who was the organ donor for an intestinal transplant. The sequencing here drew on unstimulated CD8+ T cells sorted from spleen or lymph node cells, taken before transplant. CDR3 sequence: CASSIGTGAAYGYTF. In nucleotides, the CDR3 is TGTGCCAGCAGCATTGGGACAGGGGCTGCCTATGGCTACACCTTC.